This T cell receptor (beta chain) was sequenced for a study of beta chain features in type 1 diabetes. TCRB transcripts that were expressed got sequenced, as all of the isolated RNA had been reverse transcribed. Measured with immunoSEQ multiplex PCR; TCRdb has only the in-frame clones, and not every one. In the table there are some 410,000 clones, about 10% of which are singletons. Sequencing was carried out using naive CD4+ T cells from blood. The receptor comes from a woman under 30 in good health.

CDR3 loop: CASTVGQGPLHF. The DNA of the CDR3 is TGTGCCAGCACTGTCGGACAGGGGCCCCTCCACTTT. The chain has TRBV6-5 and TRBJ1-6; 9 positions match TRBD1. Germline assignment: CDR1 MNHEY and CDR2 SVGAGI. The CDR3 loop spans 12 amino acids. V shed 7 bases and J 13 bases; nucleotides not matched to a gene: 5.